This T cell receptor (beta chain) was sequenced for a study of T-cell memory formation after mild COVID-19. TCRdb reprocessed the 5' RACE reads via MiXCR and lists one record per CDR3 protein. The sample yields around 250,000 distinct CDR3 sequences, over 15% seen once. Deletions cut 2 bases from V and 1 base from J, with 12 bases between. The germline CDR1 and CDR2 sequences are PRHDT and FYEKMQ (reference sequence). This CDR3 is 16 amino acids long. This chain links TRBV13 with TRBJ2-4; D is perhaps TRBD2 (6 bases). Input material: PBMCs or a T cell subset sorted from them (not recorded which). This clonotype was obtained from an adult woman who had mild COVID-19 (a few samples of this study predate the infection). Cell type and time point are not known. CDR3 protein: CASSLRGKSAKNIQYF. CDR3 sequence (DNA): TGTGCCAGCAGCTTACGGGGGAAGAGTGCCAAAAACATTCAGTACTTC.